This T cell receptor (beta chain) stems from a study of blood T cells in healthy people across ages. The germline CDR1 and CDR2 sequences are DFQATT and SNEGSKA (reference sequence). There are 11 residues in the CDR3. Trimming removed 6 bases from V and 6 bases from J, with 9 bases in between. This clonotype was observed at least ten times. For the second PCR, which ran for 7 to 11 cycles, a sample-barcoded 5' primer and a J-beta primer mix were used. TCRdb redid the calling of the 5' RACE reads with MiXCR, one entry per CDR3 protein. The sample lists just under 900,000 distinct CDR3 sequences; around 30% were seen once.

The sequenced sample consisted of blood. This clonotype originated in a woman older than 75 in good health. The rearrangement joins TRBV20-1 to TRBJ2-1; tentatively, D is TRBD1 (6 bases). CDR3 in amino acids: CSANRVNEQFF. The CDR3 DNA follows: TGCAGTGCCAACAGGGTCAATGAGCAGTTCTTC.